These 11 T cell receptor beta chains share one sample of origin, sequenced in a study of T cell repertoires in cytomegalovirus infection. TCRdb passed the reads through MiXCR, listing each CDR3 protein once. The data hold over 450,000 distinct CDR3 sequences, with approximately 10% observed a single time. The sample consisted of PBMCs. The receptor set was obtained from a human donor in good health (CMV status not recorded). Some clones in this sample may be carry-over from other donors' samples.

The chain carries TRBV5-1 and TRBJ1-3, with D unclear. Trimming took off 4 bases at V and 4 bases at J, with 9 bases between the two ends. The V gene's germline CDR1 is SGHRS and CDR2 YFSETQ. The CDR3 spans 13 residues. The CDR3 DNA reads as TGCGCCAGCAGCCGGAACAGCGGAAACACCATATATTTT. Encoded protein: CASSRNSGNTIYF.

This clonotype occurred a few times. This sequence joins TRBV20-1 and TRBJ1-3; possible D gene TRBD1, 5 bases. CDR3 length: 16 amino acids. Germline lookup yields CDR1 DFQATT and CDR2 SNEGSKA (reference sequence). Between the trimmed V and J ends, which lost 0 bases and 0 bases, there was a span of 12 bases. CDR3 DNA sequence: TGCAGTGCTAGAGATTCCCAGGGCCTCTCTGGAAACACCATATATTTT. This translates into CSARDSQGLSGNTIYF.

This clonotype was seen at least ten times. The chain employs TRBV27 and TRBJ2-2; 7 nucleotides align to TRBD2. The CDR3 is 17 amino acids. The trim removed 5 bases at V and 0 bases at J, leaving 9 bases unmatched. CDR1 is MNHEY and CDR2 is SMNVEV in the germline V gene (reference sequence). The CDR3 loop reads CASSPDQGRANTGELFF. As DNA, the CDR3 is TGTGCCAGCAGTCCCGACCAAGGGAGGGCGAACACCGGGGAGCTGTTTTTT.

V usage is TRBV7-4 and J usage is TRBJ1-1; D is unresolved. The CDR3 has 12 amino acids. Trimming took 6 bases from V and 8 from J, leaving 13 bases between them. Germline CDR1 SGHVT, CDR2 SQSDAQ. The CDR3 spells CASSQDRPEAFF. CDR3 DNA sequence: TGTGCCAGCAGTCAGGACCGTCCAGAAGCTTTCTTT.

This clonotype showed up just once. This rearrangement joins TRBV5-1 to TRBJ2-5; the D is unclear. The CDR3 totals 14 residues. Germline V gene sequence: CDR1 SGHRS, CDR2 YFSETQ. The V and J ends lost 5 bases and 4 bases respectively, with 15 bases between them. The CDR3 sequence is CASSVPPARETQYF. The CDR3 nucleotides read TGCGCCAGCAGTGTTCCCCCCGCCCGAGAGACCCAGTACTTC.

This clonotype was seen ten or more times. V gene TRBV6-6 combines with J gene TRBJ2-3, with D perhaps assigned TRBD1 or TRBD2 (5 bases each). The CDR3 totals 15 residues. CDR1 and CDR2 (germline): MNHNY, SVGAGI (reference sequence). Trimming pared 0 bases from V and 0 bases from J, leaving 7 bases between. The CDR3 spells CASSYSGDSTDTQYF. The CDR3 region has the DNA TGTGCCAGCAGTTACTCCGGGGACAGCACAGATACGCAGTATTTT.

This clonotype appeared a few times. In DNA form, the CDR3 reads TGTGCCAGCAGTCAAGTAGCGGGAGTGGATAATGAGCAGTTCTTC. As protein: CASSQVAGVDNEQFF. The chain is built from TRBV12-3 or TRBV12-4 and TRBJ2-1; 9 positions match TRBD2. The CDR3 spans 15 residues. The V and J ends lost 5 bases and 7 bases, in that order; junction bases with no gene match: 9.

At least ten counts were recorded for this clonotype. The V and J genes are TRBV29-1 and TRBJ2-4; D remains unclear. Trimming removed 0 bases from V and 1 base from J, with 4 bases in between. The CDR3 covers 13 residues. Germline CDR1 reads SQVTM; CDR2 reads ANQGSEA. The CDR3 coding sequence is TGCAGCGTTGAAGAGGGGGCCAAAAACATTCAGTACTTC. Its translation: CSVEEGAKNIQYF.

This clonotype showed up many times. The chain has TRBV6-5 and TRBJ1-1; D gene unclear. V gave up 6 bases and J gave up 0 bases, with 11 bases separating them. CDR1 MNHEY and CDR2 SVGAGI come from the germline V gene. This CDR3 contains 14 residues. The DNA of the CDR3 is TGTGCCAGCAGCTTGACGCGATTGAACACTGAAGCTTTCTTT. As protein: CASSLTRLNTEAFF.

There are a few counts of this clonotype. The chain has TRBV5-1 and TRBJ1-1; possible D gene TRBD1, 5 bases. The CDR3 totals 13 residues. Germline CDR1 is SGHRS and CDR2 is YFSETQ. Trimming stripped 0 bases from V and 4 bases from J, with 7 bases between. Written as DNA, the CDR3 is TGCGCCAGCAGCTTGGGACAGTTCACTGAAGCTTTCTTT. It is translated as CASSLGQFTEAFF.

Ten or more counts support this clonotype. The CDR3 protein is CASSDTGFQPQHF. Written as DNA, the CDR3 is TGTGCCAGCAGTGATACCGGGTTTCAGCCCCAGCATTTT. This chain joins TRBV25-1 and TRBJ1-5; D remains ambiguous. Trimming pared 3 bases from V and 6 bases from J, leaving 9 bases between. This CDR3 spans 13 amino acids. Per the germline V gene, CDR1 is MGHDK and CDR2 is SYGVNS.